This T cell receptor beta chain appears in the sequencing data of a study of shared clonotypes between healthy human individuals. Whole-study context: For every donor, three CD4 naive, three CD4 memory, two CD8 naive and one CD8 memory plates were used. Findings and limits, study-wide: Clonotypes that were shared across a few donors made up approximately 5% of naive CD4 clonotypes.

CD45RO-negative CD8 cells positively selected for CCR7 made up the naive population, which excluded terminally differentiated effector memory CD45RA+ cells. The CDR3 spans 15 residues. The V end lost 1 base, the J end lost 3 bases, and 13 bases lay between the germline ends. In germline, CDR1 is SEHNR, CDR2 FQNEAQ (reference sequence). In regard to this clone: The antigen is not known.

Produced via immunoSEQ multiplex PCR; TCRdb's table is partial and in-frame only. The repertoire holds roughly 1,800,000 clones, with roughly 94% as singletons. Material for sequencing was naive CD8+ T cells sorted from blood. This rearrangement joins TRBV7-9 to TRBJ2-7; tentative D call: TRBD1 (5 bases). The sequence was collected from a man between 18 and 35 years old in good health. The CDR3 is CASSLERTPHYEQYF. CDR3 coding DNA: TGTGCCAGCAGCTTAGAGAGGACACCCCACTACGAGCAGTACTTC.